This T cell receptor (beta chain) appears in the sequencing data of a study of T cell clones after liver transplantation. The overall study: Patients counted as tolerant after at least one year off all immunosuppression, enzymes not exceeding twice normal.

Germline CDR1 SGHVS, CDR2 FQNEAQ. V lost 3 bases, J lost 2 bases, and 9 bases lay in between. This CDR3 has 14 amino acids. Method: immunoSEQ multiplex PCR; TCRdb's copy keeps in-frame clones and lacks some. Here the sample spans 70,000 to 95,000 clones, 83% being singletons. The chain uses TRBV7-8 and TRBJ2-3, with a weak D call TRBD1 (5 bases). This sample comprised CD4+ T cells from blood, obtained at the 22-month timepoint. The clonotype originates from a human patient who received a liver transplant. Part of the T cells may come from the graft donor. The chain's CDR3 is CASSFRGNTDTQYF. The CDR3 DNA sequence: TGTGCCAGCAGCTTTAGGGGAAACACAGATACGCAGTATTTT.